This is a list of T cell receptor beta chains from one sample in a study of T cells in Graves' hyperthyroidism and ophthalmopathy. TCRdb independently ran MiXCR on the multiplex PCR reads; one entry per CDR3 protein. The sample lists approximately 330,000 distinct CDR3 sequences, roughly 13% occurring once. Sequenced: blood. These receptors all come from a woman aged 40-49 years with Graves' ophthalmopathy. Both conserved end residues are part of each CDR3.

j_gene | v_gene | CDR3aa
TRBJ2-7 | TRBV2 | CASSGDRGTSYEQYF
TRBJ2-4 | TRBV28 | CASSFKNIQYF
TRBJ1-1 | TRBV5-8 | CASSLSAAGPAVTEAFF
TRBJ2-3 | TRBV24-1 | CATSDRDPAGVTDTQYF
TRBJ2-7 | TRBV12-5 | CASGSVARYEQYF
TRBJ1-2 | TRBV7-9 | CASSPRGEYGYTF
TRBJ1-1 | TRBV20-1 | CSARDWTGNTEAFF
TRBJ1-1 | TRBV19 | CASSIWTGVENTEAFF
TRBJ1-5 | TRBV7-2 | CASSLVGNSNQPQHF
TRBJ2-3 | TRBV12-3/TRBV12-4 | CASSKIGGTDTQYF
TRBJ2-7 | TRBV28 | CASSLGSGTMTYEQYF
TRBJ2-1 | TRBV7-9 | CASRIKGGGEQFF
TRBJ2-1 | TRBV20-1 | CSARDIGAWGNYNEQFF
TRBJ1-4 | TRBV12-3/TRBV12-4 | CASSLGGTNEKLFF
TRBJ2-1 | TRBV19 | CASSPYGMDSGPLNEQFF
TRBJ2-5 | TRBV29-1 | CSVRTSGIVVETQYF